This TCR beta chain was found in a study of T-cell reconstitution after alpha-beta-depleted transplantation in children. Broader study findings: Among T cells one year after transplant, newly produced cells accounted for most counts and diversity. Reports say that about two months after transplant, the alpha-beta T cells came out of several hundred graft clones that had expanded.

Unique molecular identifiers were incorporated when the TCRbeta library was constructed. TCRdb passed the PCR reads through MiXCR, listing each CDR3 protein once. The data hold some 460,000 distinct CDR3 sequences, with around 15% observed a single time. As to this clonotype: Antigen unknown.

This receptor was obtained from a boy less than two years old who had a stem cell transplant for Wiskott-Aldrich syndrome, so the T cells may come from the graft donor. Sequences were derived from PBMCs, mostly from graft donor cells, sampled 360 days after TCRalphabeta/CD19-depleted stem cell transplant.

In DNA, the CDR3 is TGTGCCACCAGTGATTTAGGACATCAGAACAATGAGCAGTTCTTC. Translating it yields CATSDLGHQNNEQFF. The rearrangement joins TRBV24-1 to TRBJ2-1; D may be TRBD1 (5 bases). Germline CDR1 reads KGHDR; CDR2 reads SFDVKD. This CDR3 contains 15 residues. Trimming stripped 1 base from V and 5 bases from J, with 11 bases between.